This T cell receptor (beta chain) emerged from a study of PD-L1 blockade in urothelial cancer. Study as a whole: Males with bladder-origin urothelial cancer constituted about nine tenths of the roughly 29 patients. Blood yielded a median of 141,255 T cells per sample. The authors examined blood 3 weeks (second dose) and 6 weeks after treatment start.

Germline V lookup: CDR1 GTSNPN, CDR2 SVGIG (reference sequence). Trimming cost V 2 bases and J 2 bases, with 14 bases left between them. The CDR3 contains 15 residues. Sequenced by immunoSEQ multiplex PCR; TCRdb stores in-frame clones only, minus some. Among around 100,000 clones, around 85% were seen once, and the ten largest hold 2.4%. The receptor was isolated from a man between 50 and 59 years old with urothelial cancer. Sequenced here: PBMCs, sampled around atezolizumab (anti-PD-L1) treatment. The chain is built from TRBV30 and TRBJ2-3; possible D gene TRBD2, 6 bases. The CDR3 region is CAWSLGGFSTDTQYF. The CDR3 DNA reads TGTGCCTGGAGTCTGGGGGGATTTTCCACAGATACGCAGTATTTT.